This T cell receptor beta chain was sequenced for a study of T-cell reconstitution after alpha-beta-depleted transplantation in children. Study-wide results and caveats: From newly produced T cells came most of the T-cell counts and diversity one year after transplant.

On this clonotype: Its antigen is not identified.

During its preparation, the TCRbeta library received unique molecular identifiers. MiXCR, applied by TCRdb to the PCR reads, yields one record per CDR3 protein. The sample lists about 980,000 distinct CDR3 sequences, roughly 29% occurring once. The CDR3 has 13 residues. The V end was cut by 3 bases, the J end by 10 bases, with 13 bases between. Per germline, CDR1 SGHKS and CDR2 YYEKEE (reference sequence). Sequencing used PBMCs, mostly from graft donor cells, obtained 360 days after TCRalphabeta/CD19-depleted stem cell transplant. The genes are TRBV5-5 and TRBJ1-4; possibly TRBD1 for D (5 bases). This TCR was sampled from a boy in the first two years of life who had a stem cell transplant for SCID, so the T cells may come from the graft donor. CDR3 sequence: CASSWGRGGKLFF. CDR3 nucleotides: TGTGCCAGCAGCTGGGGCCGGGGGGGAAAACTGTTTTTT.